Listed below are T cell receptor beta chains from one sample, sequenced in a study of T cell repertoires in cytomegalovirus infection. TCRdb reprocessed the reads with MiXCR, giving one entry per CDR3 protein. The repertoire holds roughly 920,000 distinct CDR3 sequences, with approximately 33% as singletons. Their specific antigens are unknown. The specimen comprised cultured CD8+ T cells from PBMCs, sampled from culture after CMV antigen stimulation. Every receptor here comes from a human donor in good health (CMV status not recorded). Some clones in this sample may be carry-over from other donors' samples. Both conserved end residues are part of each CDR3. Each record gives: J gene, V gene, clone size, D gene, CDR3 DNA, CDR3 protein. D genes are given only for firm matches. Size values are once, few and many counts, or a class for expanded clones, and some rows have none.

J: TRBJ2-4; V: TRBV7-8; size: NA; D: NA; DNA: TGTGCCAGCAGCGTTGCTCGGGGGGCCAAAAACATTCAGTACTTC; CDR3: CASSVARGAKNIQYF
J: TRBJ2-7; V: TRBV5-5; size: NA; D: TRBD1; DNA: TGTGCCAGCAGCTGGCCGGGACAGGGTATCAACGAGCAGTACTTC; CDR3: CASSWPGQGINEQYF
J: TRBJ2-3; V: TRBV10-3; size: NA; D: TRBD2; DNA: TGTGCCACCCATAGCGGGTCCACAGATACGCAGTATTTT; CDR3: CATHSGSTDTQYF
J: TRBJ1-2; V: TRBV7-2; size: NA; D: NA; DNA: TGTGCCAGCAGTTCATCGACGAGCGTCTATGGCTACACCTTC; CDR3: CASSSSTSVYGYTF
J: TRBJ2-3; V: TRBV12-3/TRBV12-4; size: few; D: NA; DNA: TGTGCCAGCAGTTTAGGCGAGGGAGATACGCAGTATTTT; CDR3: CASSLGEGDTQYF
J: TRBJ2-1; V: TRBV6-1; size: NA; D: NA; DNA: TGTGCCAGCAGTGGGGCAGCAGGGGGGTACAATGAGCAGTTCTTC; CDR3: CASSGAAGGYNEQFF
J: TRBJ2-3; V: TRBV27; size: NA; D: NA; DNA: TGTGCCAGCAGTCCATCGCCAACAGATACGCAGTATTTT; CDR3: CASSPSPTDTQYF
J: TRBJ2-3; V: TRBV6-6; size: few; D: TRBD2; DNA: TGTGCCAGCCTTAGCGGGGGGGCCAGGGATACGCAGTATTTT; CDR3: CASLSGGARDTQYF
J: TRBJ1-5; V: TRBV6-5; size: NA; D: NA; DNA: TGTGCCAGCAGCCCACATATTAGCAATCAGCCCCAGCATTTT; CDR3: CASSPHISNQPQHF
J: TRBJ1-5; V: TRBV28; size: once; D: NA; DNA: TGTGCCAGCACCCCCCCGGGCAATCAGCCCCAGCATTTT; CDR3: CASTPPGNQPQHF
J: TRBJ1-2; V: TRBV4-1; size: once; D: NA; DNA: TGCGCCAACAGCCAAGGGGAAGGGCGGCAGGGGCTCTATGGCTACACCTTC; CDR3: CANSQGEGRQGLYGYTF
J: TRBJ1-1; V: TRBV2; size: NA; D: NA; DNA: TGTGCCAGCAGTGAAGCAGCCGGGAGACTACTGAACACTGAAGCTTTCTTT; CDR3: CASSEAAGRLLNTEAFF
J: TRBJ1-1; V: TRBV7-7; size: few; D: TRBD1; DNA: TGTGCTAGCAGCCCGGGACAGGATAGCACTGAAGCTTTCTTT; CDR3: CASSPGQDSTEAFF
J: TRBJ2-3; V: TRBV19; size: few; D: NA; DNA: TGTGCCAGTCTTGAGTTCAGCACAGATACGCAGTATTTT; CDR3: CASLEFSTDTQYF
J: TRBJ1-3; V: TRBV7-8; size: NA; D: NA; DNA: TGTGCCAGCAGCTTAGGGACCCCCGCCTCTGGAAACATCATATATTTT; CDR3: CASSLGTPASGNIIYF
J: TRBJ2-1; V: TRBV7-6; size: many; D: TRBD1; DNA: TGTGCCAGCAGCTCTCCGGGACAGGGGGCGTCGGATGAGCAGTTCTTC; CDR3: CASSSPGQGASDEQFF
J: TRBJ1-1; V: TRBV7-6; size: few; D: TRBD1; DNA: TGTGCCAGCAGCGAGAGCCAGGGACAGGGATATACTGAAGCTTTCTTT; CDR3: CASSESQGQGYTEAFF
J: TRBJ1-1; V: TRBV29-1; size: NA; D: TRBD1; DNA: TGCAGCTCCCTGGACAGGACTCAAGCTTTCTTT; CDR3: CSSLDRTQAFF
J: TRBJ2-5; V: TRBV7-2; size: many; D: TRBD2; DNA: TGTGCCAGCAGCAGATTAGCGGGGGGGCGAGAGACCCAGTACTTC; CDR3: CASSRLAGGRETQYF
J: TRBJ2-1; V: TRBV9; size: NA; D: TRBD1; DNA: TGTGCCAGCAGCGCTGACAGGGGGCACGTCAATGAGCAGTTCTTC; CDR3: CASSADRGHVNEQFF
J: TRBJ2-1; V: TRBV9; size: few; D: TRBD1; DNA: TGTGCCAGCAGCCTCTCGGACAGGCCCTTCTACAATGAGCAGTTCTTC; CDR3: CASSLSDRPFYNEQFF
J: TRBJ1-4; V: TRBV6-5; size: NA; D: NA; DNA: TGTGCCAGCAGTTACTCGGACAACGATGAAAAACTGTTTTTT; CDR3: CASSYSDNDEKLFF
J: TRBJ1-5; V: TRBV28; size: NA; D: NA; DNA: TGTGCCAGCAGGTGGACAGCCTATAGCAATCAGCCCCAGCATTTT; CDR3: CASRWTAYSNQPQHF
J: TRBJ2-2; V: TRBV7-9; size: many; D: TRBD2; DNA: TGTGCCAGCAGCCCCAGGACCGGACTAGCGGGGGCCGCGAACACCGGGGAGCTGTTTTTT; CDR3: CASSPRTGLAGAANTGELFF
J: TRBJ2-5; V: TRBV7-6; size: many; D: NA; DNA: TGTGCCAGCAGCTCCCGGGGGAACCAAGAGACCCAGTACTTC; CDR3: CASSSRGNQETQYF
J: TRBJ2-1; V: TRBV7-9; size: few; D: TRBD1; DNA: TGTGCCAGCAGCGACTCCGACAGGGGGCTCCACAATGAGCAGTTCTTC; CDR3: CASSDSDRGLHNEQFF
J: TRBJ2-1; V: TRBV4-2; size: NA; D: NA; DNA: TGTGCCAGCAGCCCAGGCGGGGGCCCTTCCTACAATGAGCAGTTCTTC; CDR3: CASSPGGGPSYNEQFF
J: TRBJ1-1; V: TRBV7-9; size: NA; D: NA; DNA: TGTGCCAGCACGCGGAGGTTGGACACTGAAGCTTTCTTT; CDR3: CASTRRLDTEAFF
J: TRBJ1-1; V: TRBV7-9; size: few; D: NA; DNA: TGTGCCAGCAGTCGTACATCGGGCCTCGAAGCTTTCTTT; CDR3: CASSRTSGLEAFF
J: TRBJ2-2; V: TRBV2; size: NA; D: NA; DNA: TGTGCCAGCAGTGAAGGGAGTGGCTTGAGGACCGGGGAGCTGTTTTTT; CDR3: CASSEGSGLRTGELFF
J: TRBJ1-2; V: TRBV6-2/TRBV6-3; size: NA; D: NA; DNA: TGTGCCAGCAGCTCCGGGACACTAGTCTATGGCTACACCTTC; CDR3: CASSSGTLVYGYTF
J: TRBJ2-3; V: TRBV6-1; size: NA; D: NA; DNA: TGTGCCAGCAGTCCTGGCGGGTCTTTGGATACGCAGTATTTT; CDR3: CASSPGGSLDTQYF
J: TRBJ2-1; V: TRBV7-8; size: many; D: TRBD1; DNA: TGTGCCAGCAGCCCCATTGGGGACAGGTCTCGTGAGCAGTTCTTC; CDR3: CASSPIGDRSREQFF
J: TRBJ2-3; V: TRBV15; size: NA; D: TRBD2; DNA: TGTGCCACCAGCAGTCTTGAGCGGGGGGAGGTTACGCAGTATTTT; CDR3: CATSSLERGEVTQYF
J: TRBJ2-2; V: TRBV6-2/TRBV6-3; size: NA; D: TRBD2; DNA: TGTGCCAGCAGTTACGCGGGGGGGCTAACCGGGGAGCTGTTTTTT; CDR3: CASSYAGGLTGELFF
J: TRBJ1-1; V: TRBV5-6; size: NA; D: TRBD1; DNA: TGTGCCAGCAGCGCTCGCAGGGGGAAGAAATACGCTGAAGCTTTCTTT; CDR3: CASSARRGKKYAEAFF
J: TRBJ2-7; V: TRBV7-9; size: NA; D: NA; DNA: TGTGCCAGCAGTTCACCCAGGGGTTCCTACGAGCAGTACTTC; CDR3: CASSSPRGSYEQYF
J: TRBJ2-7; V: TRBV7-6; size: NA; D: NA; DNA: TGTGCCAACAGCTTCGGCGGGCCCTTCTACGAGCAGTACTTC; CDR3: CANSFGGPFYEQYF
J: TRBJ1-1; V: TRBV13; size: few; D: NA; DNA: TGTGCCAGCAGAATAGGGCTAGCTAGGGGGAACACTGAAGCTTTCTTT; CDR3: CASRIGLARGNTEAFF
J: TRBJ2-3; V: TRBV20-1; size: NA; D: NA; DNA: TGCAGTGCGGAGGGTACCACAGATACGCAGTATTTT; CDR3: CSAEGTTDTQYF
J: TRBJ1-2; V: TRBV29-1; size: NA; D: TRBD1; DNA: TGCAGCTATAGGGACAGGGGAGGCTACACCTTC; CDR3: CSYRDRGGYTF
J: TRBJ1-2; V: TRBV6-5; size: NA; D: NA; DNA: TGTGCCAGCAGTTACTCGGGCAAATACTATGGCTACACCTTC; CDR3: CASSYSGKYYGYTF
J: TRBJ1-1; V: TRBV27; size: few; D: NA; DNA: TGTGCCAGCAGTCCCTCCCCCAGGGGCACTGAAGCTTTCTTT; CDR3: CASSPSPRGTEAFF
J: TRBJ1-1; V: TRBV7-9; size: NA; D: TRBD1; DNA: TGTGCCAGCAGCTTCCTCCGGGACAGACAGAACACTGAAGCTTTCTTT; CDR3: CASSFLRDRQNTEAFF
J: TRBJ2-1; V: TRBV27; size: few; D: TRBD2; DNA: TGTGCCAGCAGTTCCGGGGGGAGCCTCGAGCAGTTCTTC; CDR3: CASSSGGSLEQFF
J: TRBJ2-1; V: TRBV7-9; size: NA; D: NA; DNA: TGTGCCAGCATCTTTAGGTCAGGACGCTCCTACAATGAGCAGTTCTTC; CDR3: CASIFRSGRSYNEQFF
J: TRBJ1-2; V: TRBV9; size: NA; D: TRBD1; DNA: TGTGCCAGCAGCGTCTCATTGGACAGGGTAAATGGCTACACCTTC; CDR3: CASSVSLDRVNGYTF
J: TRBJ1-1; V: TRBV15; size: few; D: NA; DNA: TGTGCCACCAGCGCCGTCTGGGGCACTGAAGCTTTCTTT; CDR3: CATSAVWGTEAFF
J: TRBJ2-2; V: TRBV9; size: NA; D: TRBD2; DNA: TGTGCCAGCAGCGTAGGTAGCGGGGGTTACACCGGGGAGCTGTTTTTT; CDR3: CASSVGSGGYTGELFF
J: TRBJ1-2; V: TRBV19; size: NA; D: TRBD1; DNA: TGTGCCAGTAGTCCTGGACAGGGGTATCAACTCCGCTATGGCTACACCTTC; CDR3: CASSPGQGYQLRYGYTF
J: TRBJ2-1; V: TRBV7-2; size: many; D: NA; DNA: TGTGCCAGCAGCTTAGGTGGCCCTTCGAATTTCTTC; CDR3: CASSLGGPSNFF
J: TRBJ2-7; V: TRBV24-1; size: NA; D: NA; DNA: TGTGCCACCTCGGAGGGAGGCGAGCAGTACTTC; CDR3: CATSEGGEQYF
J: TRBJ2-1; V: TRBV7-6; size: NA; D: TRBD1; DNA: TGTGCCAGCAGCTCTAGCCCGGACAGGGGGTACCACAATGAGCAGTTCTTC; CDR3: CASSSSPDRGYHNEQFF
J: TRBJ2-3; V: TRBV20-1; size: NA; D: TRBD2; DNA: TGCAGTGCTAGCTGGCTAGCGGGGGGGCCCTACCCTCGCGATACGCAGTATTTT; CDR3: CSASWLAGGPYPRDTQYF
J: TRBJ2-1; V: TRBV7-6; size: many; D: NA; DNA: TGTGCCAGCAGCCCCGACCCTTTGAGCTCCTACAATGAGCAGTTCTTC; CDR3: CASSPDPLSSYNEQFF
J: TRBJ1-1; V: TRBV20-1; size: NA; D: NA; DNA: TGCAGTGCGCAAGACCCGAACACTGAAGCTTTCTTT; CDR3: CSAQDPNTEAFF
J: TRBJ1-1; V: TRBV4-1; size: NA; D: NA; DNA: TGTGCCAGCAGCCAAGAATGGCTCAGGAGGGAGGAAAAGAACACTGAAGCTTTCTTT; CDR3: CASSQEWLRREEKNTEAFF
J: TRBJ1-1; V: TRBV11-2; size: NA; D: NA; DNA: TGTGCCAGCAGCTTAGCTCCCGCCGGGGGGCTGAACACTGAAGCTTTCTTT; CDR3: CASSLAPAGGLNTEAFF